The 5 T cell receptor beta chains reported below all come from one sample, sequenced in a study of blood T cells in healthy people across ages. PCR was performed a second time for roughly 6 to 12 cycles using a sample-barcoded 5' primer and a J-beta primer mix. TCRdb reanalysed the 5' RACE reads using MiXCR and keeps one entry per CDR3 protein. In the table there are 1.5 million to 2 million distinct CDR3 sequences, approximately 50% of which are singletons. The sequencing sample was made of blood. The receptors were gathered from a woman aged 40 to 50 in good health.

The sample holds a few counts of this clonotype. This chain links TRBV20-1 with TRBJ1-2, with 8 nucleotides matching TRBD1. Losses at the gene ends were 1 base for V and 3 bases for J; bases not matched to a gene: 1. CDR1 and CDR2 from the germline V gene are DFQATT and SNEGSKA (reference sequence). This CDR3 has 13 residues. The CDR3 reads CSARVDRDYGYTF. The CDR3, as DNA: TGCAGTGCTAGAGTGGACAGGGACTATGGCTACACCTTC.

In nucleotides, the CDR3 is TGCAGCGTTGAAGGAGTTGATGAAAAACTGTTTTTT. Its protein product is CSVEGVDEKLFF. This chain links TRBV29-1 with TRBJ1-4; D remains unclear. Germline values: CDR1 SQVTM, CDR2 ANQGSEA. The V end was cut by 1 base, the J end by 6 bases, with 6 bases between. The CDR3 runs 12 residues.

This clonotype was seen at least ten times. The chain has TRBV29-1 and TRBJ2-5; no reliable D call. The V and J ends lost 3 bases and 5 bases respectively, with 13 bases between them. The CDR3 has 13 amino acids. Germline CDR1 SQVTM, CDR2 ANQGSEA. The CDR3 DNA is TGCAGCGTTGAGGAAAAGCCCCGGGAGACCCAGTACTTC. Translation: CSVEEKPRETQYF.

The chain is built from TRBV13 and TRBJ2-1; 9 nucleotides line up with TRBD2. J lost 3 bases, V lost 0 bases, and 6 bases had no gene match. CDR1 and CDR2 (germline): PRHDT, FYEKMQ (reference sequence). This CDR3 is 17 amino acids long. Here the CDR3 reads CASSLGDQRGVYNEQFF. The DNA for the CDR3 is TGTGCCAGCAGCTTAGGCGACCAGCGGGGGGTCTACAATGAGCAGTTCTTC.

The V and J genes are TRBV28 and TRBJ1-5; D unresolved. The V end lost 5 bases, the J end lost 2 bases, and 16 bases lay between the germline ends. CDR1 is MDHEN and CDR2 is SYDVKM in the germline V gene. The CDR3 consists of 16 residues. The CDR3 is CASSLTAGMGNQPQHF. In DNA, the CDR3 is TGTGCCAGCAGTCTCACCGCCGGGATGGGCAATCAGCCCCAGCATTTT.